The clone carrying this T cell receptor (beta chain) has just one count. The target antigen is unknown. The sample originates from a study of cytomegalovirus exposure and HLA in healthy donors. Use of 60 Vbeta and 13 Jbeta primers characterized the PCR. Profiled with immunoSEQ multiplex PCR; TCRdb holds only in-frame clones, not every one. The profile shows about 300,000 clones, 75% to 90% of them singletons. In germline, CDR1 is MNHEY, CDR2 SMNVEV (reference sequence). J lost 5 bases, V lost 3 bases, and 3 bases had no gene match. The CDR3 length is 16 residues. Whole-study results and caveats: Later work showed greater clonal expansion in HLA-associated TCR beta chains than in equally common others. Fewer N-insertions (relative to the approximately 700-donor mean) were reportedly seen in an Asian-associated ancestry cluster in a later analysis. Upon later analysis, TCR association rates were observed to vary by HLA locus, being highest for DRB1 and lowest for HLA-C. Association of a missense DCLRE1C variant with TCR beta V- and J-gene trimming was reported in a later analysis.

The V call is TRBV27, the J call TRBJ2-3; 15 bases align to TRBD2. This receptor was identified in a man aged 35-49 years in good health and CMV-seropositive. Material for sequencing was PBMCs. CDR3 protein: CASSFGLAGGVDTQYF. For the CDR3, the DNA is TGTGCCAGCAGTTTTGGACTAGCGGGAGGGGTAGATACGCAGTATTTT.